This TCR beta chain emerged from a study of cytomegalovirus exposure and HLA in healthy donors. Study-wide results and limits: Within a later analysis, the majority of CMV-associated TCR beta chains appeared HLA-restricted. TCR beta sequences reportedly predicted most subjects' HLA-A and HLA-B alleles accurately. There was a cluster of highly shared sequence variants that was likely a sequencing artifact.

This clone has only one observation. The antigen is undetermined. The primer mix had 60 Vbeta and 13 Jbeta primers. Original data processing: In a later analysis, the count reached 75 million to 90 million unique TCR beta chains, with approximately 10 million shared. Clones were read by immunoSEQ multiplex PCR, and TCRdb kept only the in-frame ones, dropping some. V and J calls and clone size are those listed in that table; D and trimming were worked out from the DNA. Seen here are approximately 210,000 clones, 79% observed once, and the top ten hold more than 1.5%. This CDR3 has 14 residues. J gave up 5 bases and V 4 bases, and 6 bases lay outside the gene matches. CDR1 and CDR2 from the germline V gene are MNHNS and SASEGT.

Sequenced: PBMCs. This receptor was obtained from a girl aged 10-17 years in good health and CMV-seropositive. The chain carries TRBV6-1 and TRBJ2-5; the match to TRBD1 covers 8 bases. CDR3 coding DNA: TGTGCCAGCAGTGTTCAGGGGGCTTGGGAGACCCAGTACTTC. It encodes CASSVQGAWETQYF.